The 3 T cell receptor beta chains reported below all come from one sample, sequenced in a study of PD-1 blockade in classical Hodgkin lymphoma. Clones were sequenced by immunoSEQ multiplex PCR, and TCRdb holds only the in-frame ones, with some missing. The table lists about 29,000 clones, roughly 85% of them singletons. All patients relapsed after autologous stem cell transplantation, and brentuximab vedotin exposure varied. Magnetic negative selection purified CD4+ T cells from thawed PBMCs. Specimen: CD4+ T cells from blood, collected at baseline. These TCRs come from a human donor with classical Hodgkin lymphoma.

The chain couples TRBV5-1 to TRBJ2-4; D is possibly TRBD1 or TRBD2 (5 bases each). The V and J ends lost 4 bases and 4 bases respectively, with 12 bases between them. CDR1 and CDR2 (germline): SGHRS, YFSETQ. The CDR3 is made up of 14 amino acids. CDR3 sequence: CASSRGTDKNIQYF. As DNA, the CDR3 is TGCGCCAGCAGCCGAGGGACGGATAAAAACATTCAGTACTTC. The full variable domain, completed using reference TRBV5-1 and TRBJ2-4, is KAGVTQTPRYLIKTRGQQVTLSCSPISGHRSVSWYQQTPGQGLQFLFEYFSETQRNKGNFPGRFSGRQFSNSRSEMNVSTLELGDSALYLCASSRGTDKNIQYFGAGTRLSVL.

The genes are TRBV6-6 and TRBJ2-5, with 9 positions matching TRBD2. V was clipped by 2 bases and J by 6 bases; unmatched bases: 7. The CDR3 is made up of 15 amino acids. Germline V gives CDR1 MNHNY, CDR2 SVGAGI (reference sequence). The CDR3 loop reads CASSYPTTSGKTQYF. For the CDR3, the DNA is TGTGCCAGCAGTTACCCGACGACTAGCGGAAAGACCCAGTACTTC.

The J gene is TRBJ1-1, the V gene TRBV6-4; the match to TRBD1 covers 8 bases. The V gene's germline CDR1 is MRHNA and CDR2 SNTAGT. This CDR3 has 13 residues. With 6 bases clipped from V and 4 bases from J, the junction kept 4 bases outside the gene matches. CDR3 sequence reads: CASRLGTGTEAFF. The CDR3 region has the DNA TGTGCCAGCAGGTTAGGGACAGGCACTGAAGCTTTCTTT.